This T cell receptor (gamma chain) came from a study of γδ T cells in repeated Plasmodium falciparum infection. At the level of the study: Donors were malaria-exposed Malian children or age- and gender-matched Australian children. Study-wide results and caveats: Over time and infection, Vgamma9/Vdelta2+ repertoires remained highly stable and polyclonal. Vdelta2-negative gammadelta repertoires, largely Vdelta1+, seemingly showed infection-driven waves of new clonal selection.

As concerns this clone: The target antigen is unknown. The limits of the CDR3 on the DNA are not certain, so only TCRdb's listed CDR3 is given.

Bulk repertoires came from Vgamma9/Vdelta2+ or Vdelta2-negative gammadelta T cells flow-sorted from PBMC. Germline V gives CDR1 GITISATS, CDR2 ISYDGTV (reference sequence). Inclusive of both ends, the CDR3 amounts to 26 amino acids. Each sorted gammadelta sample had TRG and TRD chains sequenced. TCRdb called clones anew from the multiplex PCR reads with CATT. This table has roughly 120 gamma-chain clones, roughly 84% appearing once. Sequenced input: gamma-delta T cells from blood. This sequence originates from a pool of human donors (malaria-infected and uninfected, not separated). The V gene call reads TRGV9; no J gene was called. CDR3 protein: CACDAVRTLSSWDTRQMFFGNGIKLF.